This entry describes one T cell receptor (beta chain). What it recognizes is unknown. The sequencing template was cDNA reverse transcribed from extracted RNA. TCRdb's table, derived via immunoSEQ multiplex PCR, lists solely in-frame clones and lacks some. The sample contains around 140,000 clones, about nine tenths of which appear only once. Individuals with alopecia areata gave both lesional scalp punch biopsies and peripheral blood for collection. The sample belongs to a study of CD8+ T cells in alopecia areata. In the study overall: Treated patients swallowed 5 to 10 mg of oral tofacitinib twice daily. General study results and limits: Clonality was higher in lesional than normal scalp, especially in alopecia totalis/universalis. The study also sequences resident alphabeta T cells of normal skin in scalp samples.

This CDR3 is 18 amino acids long. Trimming removed 0 bases from V and 0 bases from J, with 16 bases in between. The germline V gene encodes CDR1 MGHRA and CDR2 YSYEKL. This clonotype originated in a human donor with alopecia areata. Source: CD8+ T cells sorted from blood, taken at week 0. V gene TRBV4-1 combines with J gene TRBJ2-3; D not certain. CDR3 bases: TGCGCCAGCAGCCAAGAAGGAGCAGGCAGTGTAAGCACAGATACGCAGTATTTT. Its protein is CASSQEGAGSVSTDTQYF.